This T cell receptor (beta chain) appears in the sequencing data of a study of long-term antiretroviral therapy in people with HIV (dated by TCRdb to between 2021 and 2024). Describing the broader study: The earliest samples were collected about a decade before the 2015 WHO recommendation for immediate ART, when ART was typically delayed until CD4 counts fell. A total of around 200 cryopreserved PBMC samples were contributed to the cohort by 30 adults with confirmed HIV infection, with samples collected serially over a mean of about 6 years (range 1-12). No cross-contamination during QIAcube processing was seen in test extractions of a monoclonal T-cell line run alongside around 31 polyclonal samples. A retrospective serial study tested whether changes in peripheral blood TRB repertoire composition and diversity were associated with ART initiation and durable HIV suppression. Of the roughly 30 participants with HIV, fewer than twelve were female. Broader findings and caveats from the paper: No data were available on ART adherence, viral resistance or therapy changes, limiting inferences about post-ART repertoire changes. Because cell numbers in pre-ART samples were limited, unsorted PBMC were profiled instead of sorted CD4+ and CD8+ T cells. The samples were dated from about 2003 to 2017, and the ART regimens that were used may be less effective than current ART regimens. CDR3 length ranges in HIV repertoires were narrower than in controls, and network structure suggested an antigen-experienced repertoire with only a slight naive shift after ART. Limited PBMC availability meant only the TCR beta chain was sequenced, without alpha chain pairing. Starting ART was linked to a significant rise in TRB diversity, yet even with long-term ART the diversity remained significantly lower than in transplant donor controls. Expanded TRB clones identified before ART initiation dominated the repertoire across all time points, though the dominance fluctuated and decreased in many PLHIV after ART.

Participants were included only if at least one PBMC sample before ART initiation and at least two post-ART samples were available. Every participant with HIV received treatment in the United States of America. Before DNA extraction, cryopreserved samples containing about 1-10 million PBMC were thawed and washed. At the time of the earliest PBMC sample, participants with HIV were aged between roughly 20 and 60 years. PBMC samples were contributed by each participant from 1-4 timepoints before ART initiation and 2-8 timepoints after ART initiation, with a median of 7 samples. Serial HIV viral load, CD4+ T-cell count, ART history and demographic data were obtained for every participant. A Qiagen kit on a QIAcube was used to extract genomic DNA from unsorted PBMC, with samples processed in batches of 12. CDR1 and CDR2, per the germline V gene (reference sequence), are SGHNT and YYREEE. V is cut back by 5 bases and J by 3 bases, with 7 bases in the junction unmatched. Its CDR3 holds 16 amino acids, cysteine through phenylalanine. Of the read, only the CDR3 DNA is kept; its 48 bases are in frame from base 1.

Turning to this clone: Which antigen it targets is not known. The sample holds no much larger clone one base away, and base qualities are not on file.

Sequencing of the TRB variable region was done with the immunoSEQ hsTCRB v3.0 assay at survey level resolution. TRB sequencing targeted a depth of roughly 40,000-55,000 T-cell genomes per sample. Pooled TRB libraries were sequenced on an Illumina MiSeq with a v3 150-cycle kit. Per the authors' processing: Repertoire analysis was performed in R inside a reproducible Nextflow workflow that covered QC, data transformation and analysis. LymphoSeq2, an R package for exploring AIRR-Seq data, was used to implement custom analyses. Four samples that produced fewer than 5000 total TRB sequences were removed, so 150 to 200 HIV repertoires were analyzed. Among the 188 retained HIV repertoires, approximately 57 were collected before ART initiation and approximately 130 were collected after ART initiation. Repertoires were downsampled to 5000 TRB nucleotide sequences, and summary statistics were averaged over 100 downsampling iterations. TRB sequences were retained for analysis only if CDR3 regions of at least seven amino acids were present. Diversity was measured with a Shannon entropy-derived clonality score and the Gini coefficient. In repertoire networks, the top 5000 CDR3 amino acid sequences were linked whenever an edit distance of one separated two sequences. For TRB CDR3 amino acid sequences, antigen specificity groups and MHC restriction were predicted with GLIPH2. To flag known associations with CMV, EBV, HIV or tissue antigens, CDR3 amino acid sequences were compared against VDJdb and McPAS-TCR. Pre-ART, post-ART and control groups were compared with Wilcoxon signed-rank tests and Holm-Bonferroni correction. The source is immuneACCESS, and TCRdb retained only in-frame sequences with V and J called. Part of the clones is not carried over; for the studies checked, unresolved V genes explain less than half of this, and the remainder is unexplained. V and J calls and clone size are as listed in that table; D and trimming were resolved from the DNA. For this sample there are approximately 9,000 clones; 84% appear just once. Approximately 9.1% of the sample goes to the ten largest clones.

The starting material was unsorted PBMCs, obtained 0.3 years before starting antiretroviral therapy. The receptor was isolated from a man in his thirties or forties with HIV. The sequence links TRBV5-4 to TRBJ2-1; 11 bases in between match TRBD2. DNA sequence: TGTGCCAGCAGTTCTCTAGCGGGGGGTTTCTACAATGAGCAGTTCTTC. Translated, it reads CASSSLAGGFYNEQFF.